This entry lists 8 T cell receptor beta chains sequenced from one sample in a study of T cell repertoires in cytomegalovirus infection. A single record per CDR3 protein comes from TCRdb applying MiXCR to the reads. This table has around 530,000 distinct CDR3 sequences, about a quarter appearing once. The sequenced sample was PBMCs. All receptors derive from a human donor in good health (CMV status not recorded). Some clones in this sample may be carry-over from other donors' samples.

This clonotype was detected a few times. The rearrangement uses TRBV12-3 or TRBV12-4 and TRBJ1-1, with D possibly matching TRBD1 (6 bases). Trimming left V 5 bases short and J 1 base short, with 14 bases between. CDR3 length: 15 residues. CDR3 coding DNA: TGTGCCAGCAGTGCAACCGGGACACCGAACACTGAAGCTTTCTTT. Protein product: CASSATGTPNTEAFF.

CDR3 sequence reads: CASSDHTVSYEQYV. As DNA, the CDR3 is TGTGCCAGCAGTGATCATACAGTAAGCTACGAGCAGTACGTC. V usage is TRBV6-2 or TRBV6-3 and J usage is TRBJ2-7; D is ambiguous. The CDR3 covers 14 residues. The ends were cut back, 5 bases at V and 3 bases at J, with 14 bases in the middle. Germline CDR1 MNHEY, CDR2 SVGEGT.

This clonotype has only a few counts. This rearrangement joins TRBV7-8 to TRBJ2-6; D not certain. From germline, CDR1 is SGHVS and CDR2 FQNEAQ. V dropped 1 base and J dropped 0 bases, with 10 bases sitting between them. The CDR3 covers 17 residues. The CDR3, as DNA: TGTGCCAGCAGCTTAGAACTATCGGCCTCTGGGGCCAACGTCCTGACTTTC. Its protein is CASSLELSASGANVLTF.

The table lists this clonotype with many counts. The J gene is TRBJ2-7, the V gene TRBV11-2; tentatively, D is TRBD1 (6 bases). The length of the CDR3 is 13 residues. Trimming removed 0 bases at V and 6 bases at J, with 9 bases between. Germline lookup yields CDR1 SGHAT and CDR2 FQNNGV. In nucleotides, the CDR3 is TGTGCCAGCAGCTTAGAGATGGGGGCCGAGCAGTACGTC. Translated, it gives CASSLEMGAEQYV.

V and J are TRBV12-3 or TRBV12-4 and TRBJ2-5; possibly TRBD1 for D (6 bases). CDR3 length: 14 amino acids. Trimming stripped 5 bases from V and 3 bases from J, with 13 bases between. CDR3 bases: TGTGCCAGCAGTCCTGACAGGTTAAAAGAGACCCAGTACTTC. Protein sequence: CASSPDRLKETQYF.

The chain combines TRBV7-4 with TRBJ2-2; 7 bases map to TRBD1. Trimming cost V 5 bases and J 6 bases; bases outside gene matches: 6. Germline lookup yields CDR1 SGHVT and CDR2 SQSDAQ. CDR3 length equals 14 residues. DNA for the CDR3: TGTGCCAGCAGCCTAAACAGGGGATCCGGGGAGCTGTTTTTT. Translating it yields CASSLNRGSGELFF.

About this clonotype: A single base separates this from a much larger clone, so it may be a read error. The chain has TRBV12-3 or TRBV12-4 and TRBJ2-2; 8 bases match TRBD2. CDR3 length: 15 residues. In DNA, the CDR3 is TGTGCCAACAGTTTATCGGTAGCGGGGACCGGGGAGCTGTTTTTT. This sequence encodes CANSLSVAGTGELFF.

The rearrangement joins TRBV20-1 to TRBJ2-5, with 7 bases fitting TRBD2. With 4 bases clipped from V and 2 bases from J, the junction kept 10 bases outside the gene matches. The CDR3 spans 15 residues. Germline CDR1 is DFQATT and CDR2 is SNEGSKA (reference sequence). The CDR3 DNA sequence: TGCAGTGCTATGAAGACTAGCAGCGGGCAAGAGACCCAGTACTTC. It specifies CSAMKTSSGQETQYF.